Below, 9 T cell receptor beta chains from the same sample are listed, as sequenced in a study of T-cell memory formation after mild COVID-19 listed by TCRdb under 2021. To prepare the library, 5' RACE was applied. TCRdb records Illumina NovaSeq 6000 as the sequencer. The public reads were reprocessed in TCRdb via fastp at Q25 and MiXCR, keeping in-frame beta chains. Entries are consolidated by CDR3 protein sequence, retaining the most common genes and DNA. Here the sample has around 530,000 distinct CDR3 sequences; about 20% occur a single time. Roughly 8.3% of the sample is in the top ten clones. Specimen: PBMCs or a T cell subset sorted from them (not recorded which). The receptors originated from an adult woman who had mild COVID-19 (a few samples of this study predate the infection). The sample titles of this study are shuffled in the database, so cell type and time point are left out; the donor was told from shared clones.

This clonotype appeared a few times. The CDR3 protein is CASSPVGGVVEQYF. Written as DNA, the CDR3 is TGCGCCAGCAGCCCCGTTGGGGGTGTGGTCGAGCAGTACTTC. This chain connects TRBV4-1 to TRBJ2-7; D is tentatively TRBD1 or TRBD2 (5 bases each). The length of the CDR3 is 14 residues. The germline V gene encodes CDR1 MGHRA and CDR2 YSYEKL. V was shortened by 4 bases and J by 6 bases, with 16 bases between the two germline ends.

This clonotype was recorded a few times. The chain carries TRBV7-9 and TRBJ1-1; no firm D call. Germline assignment: CDR1 SEHNR and CDR2 FQNEAQ (reference sequence). The CDR3 sequence is 14 residues long. V lost 5 bases and J lost 1, with 11 bases in between. CDR3 coding DNA: TGTGCCAGCAGCCCATGGACGAGGAACACTGAAGCTTTCTTT. Its protein is CASSPWTRNTEAFF.

The chain links TRBV20-1 to TRBJ2-1; D might be TRBD1 (6 bases). This CDR3 is 14 amino acids long. Trimming pared 6 bases from V and 1 base from J, leaving 13 bases between. The germline V gene has CDR1 DFQATT and CDR2 SNEGSKA (reference sequence). This CDR3 reads CSAEEQGSYNEQFF. The CDR3 bases are TGCAGTGCAGAGGAACAGGGATCCTACAATGAGCAGTTCTTC.

This clonotype was observed a few times. The chain uses TRBV7-9 and TRBJ2-4, with D tentatively TRBD1 (6 bases). Looked up from germline, CDR1 is SEHNR and CDR2 is FQNEAQ (reference sequence). Trimming left V 4 bases short and J 9 bases short, with 10 bases between. This CDR3 region has 12 residues. In DNA, the CDR3 is TGTGCCAGCAGCTCCGACAGGAGCATTCAGTACTTC. It specifies CASSSDRSIQYF.

This clonotype has at least ten counts. The chain recombines TRBV7-2 with TRBJ2-1; 12 nucleotides align to TRBD2. The CDR3 is 16 residues long. Germline values: CDR1 SGHTA, CDR2 FQGNSA. V was pared by 4 bases and J by 8 bases, with 9 bases of the junction left unmatched. The CDR3 reads CASSSHRRLAGDEQFF. The CDR3 DNA is TGTGCCAGCAGCTCCCACAGGAGACTAGCGGGAGATGAGCAGTTCTTC.

This clonotype was counted a few times. The rearrangement joins TRBV20-1 to TRBJ2-1, with a weak D call TRBD2 (5 bases). Germline CDR1 is DFQATT and CDR2 is SNEGSKA (reference sequence). The CDR3 is 16 residues long. V was cut by 0 bases and J by 4 bases, with 16 bases left in between. The CDR3: CSARDRRAPDYNEQFF. The CDR3 nucleotides read TGCAGTGCTAGAGACCGGCGGGCCCCAGATTACAATGAGCAGTTCTTC.

This clonotype came up a few times. The rearrangement joins TRBV7-6 to TRBJ1-1; perhaps TRBD1 as D (6 bases). Germline V gene lookup returns CDR1 SGHVS and CDR2 FNYEAQ. The length of the CDR3 is 16 residues. V was shortened by 4 bases and J by 3 bases, with 18 bases between the two germline ends. CDR3 DNA sequence: TGTGCCAGCAGCTCCGGGACAAGTCGGGCGGACACTGAAGCTTTCTTT. This gives the protein CASSSGTSRADTEAFF.

This chain joins TRBV6-5 and TRBJ1-5, with D tentatively TRBD1 (5 bases). CDR3 length: 15 amino acids. V lost 4 bases to trimming and J lost 0 bases, with 10 bases between them. Germline V gives CDR1 MNHEY, CDR2 SVGAGI. CDR3 in DNA: TGTGCCAGCAGTTCGCCGGGGGGTAGCAATCAGCCCCAGCATTTT. Encoded protein: CASSSPGGSNQPQHF.

This clonotype was detected ten times or more. This chain joins TRBV24-1 and TRBJ2-1; 12 nucleotides align to TRBD2. CDR3 length equals 16 residues. Germline V gene lookup returns CDR1 KGHDR and CDR2 SFDVKD. V lost 2 bases and J lost 8; bases outside the gene matches: 6. CDR3 DNA sequence: TGTGCCACCAGTGATTCGCCTAGCGGGAGGGGCGATGAGCAGTTCTTC. The encoded protein is CATSDSPSGRGDEQFF.